The rows below give T cell receptor beta chains drawn from one sample of a study of neurological immune-mediated disorders. One entry per CDR3 protein, called by TCRdb with MiXCR from the 5' RACE reads. The sample lists about 120,000 distinct CDR3 sequences, roughly 3.4% occurring once. The source material was PBMCs. The receptors originated from a woman in her twenties or thirties with multiple sclerosis. The CDR3 runs from the conserved cysteine through the conserved F or W. Fields, in order: clone size, V gene, J gene, CDR3 protein. The size field is filled for only some rows; it gives once, few, many or a size class.

clone size: many
V gene: TRBV5-5
J gene: TRBJ2-5
CDR3 protein: CASSLGLAEKQETQYF

clone size: many
V gene: TRBV7-9
J gene: TRBJ2-7
CDR3 protein: CASSHYSGPPYEQYF

clone size: many
V gene: TRBV6-5
J gene: TRBJ1-1
CDR3 protein: CATLGVRLHAEAFF

clone size: few
V gene: TRBV7-8
J gene: TRBJ2-1
CDR3 protein: CASSTRLAVYNEQFF

clone size: few
V gene: TRBV7-9
J gene: TRBJ2-5
CDR3 protein: CASRDPGQQETQYF

clone size: many
V gene: TRBV19
J gene: TRBJ2-7
CDR3 protein: CASREAGAYEQYF

clone size: many
V gene: TRBV6-6
J gene: TRBJ2-2
CDR3 protein: CASSLADRTGELFF

clone size: NA
V gene: TRBV20-1
J gene: TRBJ2-5
CDR3 protein: CSARGPPARGTTSGRWKTQYF

clone size: many
V gene: TRBV9
J gene: TRBJ2-2
CDR3 protein: CASSVNRGANTGELFF

clone size: many
V gene: TRBV20-1
J gene: TRBJ2-1
CDR3 protein: CSVPGPRRSDEQFF

clone size: many
V gene: TRBV27
J gene: TRBJ1-5
CDR3 protein: CASSLSGVQPQHF

clone size: many
V gene: TRBV20-1
J gene: TRBJ2-5
CDR3 protein: CSAREAGRYQETQYF

clone size: many
V gene: TRBV7-2
J gene: TRBJ2-2
CDR3 protein: CASSVRFGTNTGELFF

clone size: many
V gene: TRBV20-1
J gene: TRBJ2-7
CDR3 protein: CSAGGSGNSYEQYF

clone size: many
V gene: TRBV6-5
J gene: TRBJ2-7
CDR3 protein: CASQTSGSSYEQYF

clone size: NA
V gene: TRBV2
J gene: TRBJ2-1
CDR3 protein: CASSPSGATFNEQFF

clone size: many
V gene: TRBV20-1
J gene: TRBJ2-1
CDR3 protein: CSAPPAAGGDYNEQFF

clone size: many
V gene: TRBV20-1
J gene: TRBJ2-3
CDR3 protein: CSARIRLAGDTQYF

clone size: many
V gene: TRBV18
J gene: TRBJ2-2
CDR3 protein: CASSPKAGTGTTGELFF

clone size: many
V gene: TRBV20-1
J gene: TRBJ2-7
CDR3 protein: CSARDTPYEQYF

clone size: many
V gene: TRBV10-2
J gene: TRBJ1-2
CDR3 protein: CASRDVVYGYTF

clone size: many
V gene: TRBV7-9
J gene: TRBJ2-3
CDR3 protein: CASSFGRSSTDTQYF

clone size: NA
V gene: TRBV4-3
J gene: TRBJ2-5
CDR3 protein: CASSQGHQYQETQYF

clone size: many
V gene: TRBV3-1
J gene: TRBJ2-7
CDR3 protein: CASSHNYRITYEQYF

clone size: many
V gene: TRBV15
J gene: TRBJ2-1
CDR3 protein: CATSRDLGRLAGNNEQFF

clone size: many
V gene: TRBV5-1
J gene: TRBJ2-1
CDR3 protein: CASSPAGPSMNEQFF

clone size: many
V gene: TRBV12-3/TRBV12-4
J gene: TRBJ2-7
CDR3 protein: CASSYDGRYEQYF

clone size: many
V gene: TRBV6-2/TRBV6-3
J gene: TRBJ2-1
CDR3 protein: CASRRSGSGEQFF

clone size: many
V gene: TRBV6-6
J gene: TRBJ2-1
CDR3 protein: CASRVSGPAYNEQFF

clone size: few
V gene: TRBV20-1
J gene: TRBJ2-7
CDR3 protein: CSARARGTSRYEQYF

clone size: many
V gene: TRBV20-1
J gene: TRBJ1-4
CDR3 protein: CSARDNRPRNEKLFF

clone size: NA
V gene: TRBV20-1
J gene: TRBJ2-1
CDR3 protein: CSAVDLEQFF

clone size: many
V gene: TRBV20-1
J gene: TRBJ2-1
CDR3 protein: CSADAQGEQFF

clone size: many
V gene: TRBV6-1
J gene: TRBJ2-1
CDR3 protein: CASTRVDEQFF

clone size: many
V gene: TRBV25-1
J gene: TRBJ2-5
CDR3 protein: CASARGAGQETQYF

clone size: many
V gene: TRBV4-3
J gene: TRBJ2-2
CDR3 protein: CASSQDWLAGGPSGELFF

clone size: many
V gene: TRBV4-3
J gene: TRBJ1-1
CDR3 protein: CASSQDRGLGTEAFF

clone size: many
V gene: TRBV12-3/TRBV12-4
J gene: TRBJ2-7
CDR3 protein: CASTTTFGGAPNFYEQYF

clone size: many
V gene: TRBV20-1
J gene: TRBJ1-1
CDR3 protein: CSARTPAQAFF

clone size: many
V gene: TRBV20-1
J gene: TRBJ1-2
CDR3 protein: CSASPRTGDYGYTF

clone size: many
V gene: TRBV5-1
J gene: TRBJ2-3
CDR3 protein: CASSSPTSDTQYF

clone size: many
V gene: TRBV12-3/TRBV12-4
J gene: TRBJ1-1
CDR3 protein: CASSLHSGGNTEAFF

clone size: many
V gene: TRBV4-1
J gene: TRBJ2-4
CDR3 protein: CASSQPGDIQYF

clone size: many
V gene: TRBV7-8
J gene: TRBJ2-1
CDR3 protein: CASSLVGTGNGDEQFF

clone size: many
V gene: TRBV7-9
J gene: TRBJ1-5
CDR3 protein: CASSSSTGNQPQHF

clone size: many
V gene: TRBV5-5
J gene: TRBJ2-5
CDR3 protein: CASSRTYGTSGAFTYQETQYF

clone size: many
V gene: TRBV5-1
J gene: TRBJ2-3
CDR3 protein: CASSFGGTSTDTQYF

clone size: many
V gene: TRBV7-9
J gene: TRBJ2-1
CDR3 protein: CASNYAGGDQFF

clone size: many
V gene: TRBV27
J gene: TRBJ2-7
CDR3 protein: CASRSGQGVTYEQYF

clone size: many
V gene: TRBV20-1
J gene: TRBJ2-1
CDR3 protein: CSAREATNEQFF

clone size: many
V gene: TRBV12-3/TRBV12-4
J gene: TRBJ2-1
CDR3 protein: CASNLRAGGINEQFF

clone size: many
V gene: TRBV13
J gene: TRBJ2-1
CDR3 protein: CASSSRRQGPEQFF

clone size: many
V gene: TRBV7-2
J gene: TRBJ2-7
CDR3 protein: CASSSLGGYEQYF

clone size: many
V gene: TRBV5-1
J gene: TRBJ2-2
CDR3 protein: CASSLLGRAVGELFF

clone size: many
V gene: TRBV7-9
J gene: TRBJ2-1
CDR3 protein: CASSSWTSGLYNEQFF